This T cell receptor (beta chain) stems from a study of T cells in localized non-small cell lung cancer. With regard to this clone: The antigen is not known.

The table came from immunoSEQ multiplex PCR; TCRdb's copy has only in-frame clones and leaves some out. The sample gives tens of thousands of clones, 80% of which show up once; 9.5% is in the top ten. Regarding the study as a whole: Adjacent lung was found to contain a median approximately 60 of the top 100 tumor clones. Overall survival was longer when the density of T cells in the blood was higher. Sequencing, confined to only one tumor region, leaves heterogeneity possible. Adjacent uninvolved lung had the highest clonality, suggesting focused antigen responses.

The CDR3 has 12 residues. V lost 0 bases and J lost 6, with 3 bases in between. Germline CDR1 and CDR2: MNHEY and SVGAGI. The sequenced sample was peripheral blood, obtained before any cancer treatment. The genes are TRBV6-5 and TRBJ1-5; D remains ambiguous. The receptor comes from a female donor over 55 with stage I lung adenocarcinoma. CDR3 DNA: TGTGCCAGCAGTTACTCTGTTCAGCCCCAGCATTTT. Amino acid sequence: CASSYSVQPQHF.